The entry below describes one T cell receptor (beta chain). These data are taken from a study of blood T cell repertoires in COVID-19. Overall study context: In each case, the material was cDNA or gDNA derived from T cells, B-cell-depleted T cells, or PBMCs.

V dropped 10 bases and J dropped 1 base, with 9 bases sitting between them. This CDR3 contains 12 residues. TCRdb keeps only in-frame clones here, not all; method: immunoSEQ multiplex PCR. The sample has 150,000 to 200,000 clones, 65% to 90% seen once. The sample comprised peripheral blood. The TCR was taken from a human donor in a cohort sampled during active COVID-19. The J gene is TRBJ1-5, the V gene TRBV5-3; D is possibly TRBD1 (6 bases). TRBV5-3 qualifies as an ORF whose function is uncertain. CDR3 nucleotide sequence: TGTGCCCCAGGGGTGAGCAATCAGCCCCAGCATTTT. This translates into CAPGVSNQPQHF.